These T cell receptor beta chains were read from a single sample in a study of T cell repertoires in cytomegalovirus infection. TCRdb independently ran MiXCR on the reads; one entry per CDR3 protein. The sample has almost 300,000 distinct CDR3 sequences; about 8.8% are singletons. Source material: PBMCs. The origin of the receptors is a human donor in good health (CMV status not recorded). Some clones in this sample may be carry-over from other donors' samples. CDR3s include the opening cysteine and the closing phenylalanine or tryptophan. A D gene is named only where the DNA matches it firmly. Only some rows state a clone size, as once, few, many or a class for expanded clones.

cdr3_aa: CASSFSTGMETQYF
cdr3_nt: TGTGCCAGCAGTTTCTCGACAGGGATGGAGACCCAGTACTTC
j_call: TRBJ2-5
v_call: TRBV12-3/TRBV12-4
d_call: TRBD1
clone_size: many

cdr3_aa: CASSLGGRTEAFF
cdr3_nt: TGTGCCAGCAGCTTAGGAGGGCGCACTGAAGCTTTCTTT
j_call: TRBJ1-1
v_call: TRBV7-9
d_call: NA
clone_size: many

cdr3_aa: CSARDNGRYEMRNEQYF
cdr3_nt: TGCAGTGCTAGAGATAACGGAAGGTACGAAATGCGAAACGAGCAGTACTTC
j_call: TRBJ2-7
v_call: TRBV20-1
d_call: NA
clone_size: many

cdr3_aa: CSVRHSGPTEAFF
cdr3_nt: TGCAGCGTAAGGCACTCAGGGCCAACTGAAGCTTTCTTT
j_call: TRBJ1-1
v_call: TRBV29-1
d_call: NA
clone_size: many

cdr3_aa: CASSYDPGQGNQPQHF
cdr3_nt: TGTGCCAGCAGTTACGATCCGGGACAGGGCAATCAGCCCCAGCATTTT
j_call: TRBJ1-5
v_call: TRBV6-2/TRBV6-3
d_call: TRBD1
clone_size: many

cdr3_aa: CSALRAASETQYF
cdr3_nt: TGCAGCGCCCTACGGGCAGCGTCGGAGACCCAGTACTTC
j_call: TRBJ2-5
v_call: TRBV29-1
d_call: NA
clone_size: few

cdr3_aa: CASSYSSKTYEQYF
cdr3_nt: TGTGCCAGCAGTTACTCGTCCAAAACCTACGAGCAGTACTTC
j_call: TRBJ2-7
v_call: TRBV6-5
d_call: NA
clone_size: NA

cdr3_aa: CASSVGQGYTEAFF
cdr3_nt: TGTGCCAGCAGTGTGGGACAGGGGTACACTGAAGCTTTCTTT
j_call: TRBJ1-1
v_call: TRBV12-3/TRBV12-4
d_call: TRBD1
clone_size: many

cdr3_aa: CASSEFGVNQPQHF
cdr3_nt: TGTGCCAGCAGTGAATTTGGGGTGAATCAGCCCCAGCATTTT
j_call: TRBJ1-5
v_call: TRBV2
d_call: NA
clone_size: few

cdr3_aa: CASTWKGDGGSYNEQFF
cdr3_nt: TGCGCCAGCACCTGGAAGGGGGACGGAGGTTCCTACAATGAGCAGTTCTTC
j_call: TRBJ2-1
v_call: TRBV4-1
d_call: NA
clone_size: few

cdr3_aa: CSARIRDVQGF
cdr3_nt: TGCAGTGCTCGAATCCGGGACGTTCAGGGTTTT
j_call: TRBJ2-3
v_call: TRBV20-1
d_call: NA
clone_size: NA

cdr3_aa: CASSLGLRDRGNIQYF
cdr3_nt: TGTGCCAGCAGCTTAGGACTCAGGGACAGGGGGAACATTCAGTACTTC
j_call: TRBJ2-4
v_call: TRBV11-2
d_call: TRBD1
clone_size: many

cdr3_aa: CASSSRGAGTDTQYF
cdr3_nt: TGTGCCAGCAGCTCGCGGGGGGCAGGGACAGATACGCAGTATTTT
j_call: TRBJ2-3
v_call: TRBV5-4
d_call: TRBD2
clone_size: many

cdr3_aa: CASSLVSFYNEQFF
cdr3_nt: TGTGCCAGCAGCTTAGTTTCCTTCTACAATGAGCAGTTCTTC
j_call: TRBJ2-1
v_call: TRBV7-8
d_call: NA
clone_size: many

cdr3_aa: CASSLAPGGGPDGYTF
cdr3_nt: TGTGCCAGCAGCTTGGCCCCAGGCGGGGGTCCGGATGGCTACACCTTC
j_call: TRBJ1-2
v_call: TRBV11-2
d_call: NA
clone_size: many

cdr3_aa: CASSLPQGSPAEAFF
cdr3_nt: TGTGCCAGCAGCCTCCCACAGGGATCCCCAGCTGAAGCTTTCTTT
j_call: TRBJ1-1
v_call: TRBV3-1
d_call: NA
clone_size: many

cdr3_aa: CASSQALGNTEAFF
cdr3_nt: TGTGCCAGCAGCCAAGCCTTGGGGAACACTGAAGCTTTCTTT
j_call: TRBJ1-1
v_call: TRBV14
d_call: NA
clone_size: NA

cdr3_aa: CSARNSRELFF
cdr3_nt: TGCAGTGCTAGAAATAGTAGGGAGCTGTTTTTT
j_call: TRBJ2-2
v_call: TRBV20-1
d_call: NA
clone_size: NA

cdr3_aa: CASSLETGKDYTF
cdr3_nt: TGCGCCAGCAGCTTGGAAACAGGGAAAGACTACACCTTC
j_call: TRBJ1-2
v_call: TRBV5-1
d_call: NA
clone_size: many

cdr3_aa: CASRVGGYYGYTF
cdr3_nt: TGTGCCAGCAGGGTGGGGGGATACTATGGCTACACCTTC
j_call: TRBJ1-2
v_call: TRBV28
d_call: NA
clone_size: many

cdr3_aa: CSASSRGGLYNEQFF
cdr3_nt: TGCAGTGCTAGCTCGCGAGGCGGCCTTTACAATGAGCAGTTCTTC
j_call: TRBJ2-1
v_call: TRBV20-1
d_call: NA
clone_size: few

cdr3_aa: CASSFVGGANEKLFF
cdr3_nt: TGTGCCAGCAGCTTCGTCGGGGGCGCCAATGAAAAACTGTTTTTT
j_call: TRBJ1-4
v_call: TRBV7-2
d_call: NA
clone_size: many

cdr3_aa: CASSPYGGGTNEKLFF
cdr3_nt: TGTGCCAGCAGCCCCTATGGGGGAGGGACTAATGAAAAACTGTTTTTT
j_call: TRBJ1-4
v_call: TRBV4-2
d_call: NA
clone_size: NA

cdr3_aa: CASSPGVDGLEQYF
cdr3_nt: TGTGCCAGCAGTCCTGGGGTGGATGGGCTCGAGCAGTACTTC
j_call: TRBJ2-7
v_call: TRBV27
d_call: NA
clone_size: many

cdr3_aa: CSVEVRYQETQYF
cdr3_nt: TGCAGCGTTGAGGTGCGGTACCAAGAGACCCAGTACTTC
j_call: TRBJ2-5
v_call: TRBV29-1
d_call: NA
clone_size: many

cdr3_aa: CASSSRDSYNQPQHF
cdr3_nt: TGTGCCAGCAGTTCCCGGGACAGCTATAATCAGCCCCAGCATTTT
j_call: TRBJ1-5
v_call: TRBV27
d_call: TRBD1
clone_size: many

cdr3_aa: CASRGGAAEKLFF
cdr3_nt: TGTGCCAGCAGAGGGGGGGCGGCCGAAAAACTGTTTTTT
j_call: TRBJ1-4
v_call: TRBV12-3/TRBV12-4
d_call: NA
clone_size: few

cdr3_aa: CSASTFFEQFF
cdr3_nt: TGCAGTGCTAGTACCTTCTTTGAGCAGTTCTTC
j_call: TRBJ2-1
v_call: TRBV20-1
d_call: NA
clone_size: NA

cdr3_aa: CASSNGGRGTYEQYF
cdr3_nt: TGTGCCAGCAGTAACGGGGGGAGGGGAACCTACGAGCAGTACTTC
j_call: TRBJ2-7
v_call: TRBV6-5
d_call: TRBD2
clone_size: few

cdr3_aa: CASSSAGTGADEQFF
cdr3_nt: TGTGCCAGCAGTTCAGCCGGGACAGGGGCCGATGAGCAGTTCTTC
j_call: TRBJ2-1
v_call: TRBV28
d_call: TRBD1
clone_size: NA

cdr3_aa: CASSLGPGTGISGANVLTF
cdr3_nt: TGTGCCAGCAGCTTGGGCCCCGGGACAGGGATCTCTGGGGCCAACGTCCTGACTTTC
j_call: TRBJ2-6
v_call: TRBV7-2
d_call: TRBD1
clone_size: many

cdr3_aa: CATSDLDPAQETQYF
cdr3_nt: TGTGCCACCAGTGACCTCGACCCCGCCCAAGAGACCCAGTACTTC
j_call: TRBJ2-5
v_call: TRBV24-1
d_call: NA
clone_size: many

cdr3_aa: CASSVPSADTQYF
cdr3_nt: TGTGCCAGCAGCGTCCCCTCGGCAGATACGCAGTATTTT
j_call: TRBJ2-3
v_call: TRBV28
d_call: NA
clone_size: many

cdr3_aa: CASSQEGVDGETQYF
cdr3_nt: TGCGCCAGCAGCCAAGAGGGGGTGGATGGAGAGACCCAGTACTTC
j_call: TRBJ2-5
v_call: TRBV4-3
d_call: NA
clone_size: NA

cdr3_aa: CASSLGDRGTFTETQYF
cdr3_nt: TGTGCCAGCAGTTTAGGGGACAGGGGGACTTTCACAGAGACCCAGTACTTC
j_call: TRBJ2-5
v_call: TRBV28
d_call: TRBD1
clone_size: many

cdr3_aa: CASCAPGGGLAEAFF
cdr3_nt: TGTGCCAGCTGTGCCCCGGGGGGAGGTTTGGCTGAAGCTTTCTTT
j_call: TRBJ1-1
v_call: TRBV28
d_call: NA
clone_size: NA

cdr3_aa: CASSSSDFQETQYF
cdr3_nt: TGTGCCAGCAGTTCCTCGGACTTCCAAGAGACCCAGTACTTC
j_call: TRBJ2-5
v_call: TRBV12-3/TRBV12-4
d_call: NA
clone_size: NA

cdr3_aa: CASSLGQRGVSNQPQHF
cdr3_nt: TGTGCCAGCAGCTTAGGACAGCGAGGGGTAAGCAATCAGCCCCAGCATTTT
j_call: TRBJ1-5
v_call: TRBV7-4
d_call: NA
clone_size: once

cdr3_aa: CASSSGRGVTDTQYF
cdr3_nt: TGTGCCAGCAGCTCCGGACGGGGGGTCACAGATACGCAGTATTTT
j_call: TRBJ2-3
v_call: TRBV7-9
d_call: TRBD2
clone_size: NA

cdr3_aa: CASAGAGLTEAFF
cdr3_nt: TGTGCCAGCGCCGGGGCAGGGCTGACTGAAGCTTTCTTT
j_call: TRBJ1-1
v_call: TRBV28
d_call: NA
clone_size: many

cdr3_aa: CASSSGGPNYGYTF
cdr3_nt: TGTGCCAGCAGCTCAGGGGGCCCTAACTATGGCTACACCTTC
j_call: TRBJ1-2
v_call: TRBV7-2
d_call: TRBD1
clone_size: many

cdr3_aa: CASSGRTATGNTIYF
cdr3_nt: TGTGCCAGCAGCGGGCGGACGGCTACTGGAAACACCATATATTTT
j_call: TRBJ1-3
v_call: TRBV7-2
d_call: NA
clone_size: many

cdr3_aa: CASSLYRGAYNEQFF
cdr3_nt: TGTGCCAGCAGCTTATACAGGGGGGCCTACAATGAGCAGTTCTTC
j_call: TRBJ2-1
v_call: TRBV7-9
d_call: TRBD1
clone_size: NA

cdr3_aa: CSARGWTTEGSPLHF
cdr3_nt: TGCAGTGCTAGAGGGTGGACTACTGAGGGATCACCCCTCCACTTT
j_call: TRBJ1-6
v_call: TRBV20-1
d_call: NA
clone_size: many

cdr3_aa: CASSLGRFSYYEQYF
cdr3_nt: TGTGCCAGCAGCTTGGGCAGGTTCAGTTACTACGAGCAGTACTTC
j_call: TRBJ2-7
v_call: TRBV7-2
d_call: NA
clone_size: few

cdr3_aa: CASSPTRDRGSHEQFF
cdr3_nt: TGTGCCAGCAGTCCAACCCGGGACAGGGGGTCCCATGAGCAGTTCTTC
j_call: TRBJ2-1
v_call: TRBV28
d_call: TRBD1
clone_size: many

cdr3_aa: CASSPKGGGNSPLHF
cdr3_nt: TGTGCCAGCAGCCCAAAGGGAGGAGGCAATTCACCCCTCCACTTT
j_call: TRBJ1-6
v_call: TRBV27
d_call: NA
clone_size: many

cdr3_aa: CSVESVTGYGYTF
cdr3_nt: TGCAGCGTTGAATCAGTAACAGGGTATGGCTACACCTTC
j_call: TRBJ1-2
v_call: TRBV29-1
d_call: NA
clone_size: many

cdr3_aa: CASSRGTDEKLFF
cdr3_nt: TGTGCCAGCAGCCGCGGGACGGACGAAAAACTGTTTTTT
j_call: TRBJ1-4
v_call: TRBV14
d_call: NA
clone_size: few

cdr3_aa: CASSWGSEAFF
cdr3_nt: TGTGCCAGCAGCTGGGGGAGTGAAGCTTTCTTT
j_call: TRBJ1-1
v_call: TRBV7-9
d_call: NA
clone_size: few